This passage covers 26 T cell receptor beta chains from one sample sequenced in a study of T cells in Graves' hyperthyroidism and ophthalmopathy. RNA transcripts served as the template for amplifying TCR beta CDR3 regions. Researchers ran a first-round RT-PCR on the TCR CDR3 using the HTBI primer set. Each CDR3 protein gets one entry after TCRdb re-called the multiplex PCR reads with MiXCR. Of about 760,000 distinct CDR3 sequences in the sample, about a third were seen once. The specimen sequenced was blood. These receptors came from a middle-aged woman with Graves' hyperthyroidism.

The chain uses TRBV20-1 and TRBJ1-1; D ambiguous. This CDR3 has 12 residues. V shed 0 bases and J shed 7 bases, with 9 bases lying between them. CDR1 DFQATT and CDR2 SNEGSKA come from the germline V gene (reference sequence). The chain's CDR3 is CSAREGGNEAFF. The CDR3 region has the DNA TGCAGTGCTAGAGAAGGCGGGAATGAAGCTTTCTTT.

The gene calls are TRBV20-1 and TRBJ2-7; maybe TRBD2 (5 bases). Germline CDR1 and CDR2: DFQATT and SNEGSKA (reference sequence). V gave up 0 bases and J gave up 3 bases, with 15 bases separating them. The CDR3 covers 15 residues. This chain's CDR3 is CSARDGSGRIYEQYF. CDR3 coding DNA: TGCAGTGCTAGAGATGGGAGTGGGCGAATCTACGAGCAGTACTTC.

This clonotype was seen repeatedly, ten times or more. The CDR3 loop is CAISEYFGESNQPQHF. CDR3 coding DNA: TGTGCCATCAGTGAGTACTTTGGGGAGAGCAATCAGCCCCAGCATTTT. This rearrangement joins TRBV10-3 to TRBJ1-5; D unclear. The V end lost 1 base, the J end lost 1 base, and 11 bases lay between the germline ends. The CDR3 loop spans 16 amino acids. In germline, CDR1 is ENHRY, CDR2 SYGVKD.

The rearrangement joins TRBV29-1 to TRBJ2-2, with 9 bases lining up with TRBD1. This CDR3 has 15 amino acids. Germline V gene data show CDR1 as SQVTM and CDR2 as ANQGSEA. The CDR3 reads CQQPKARDRDGELFF. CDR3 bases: TGCCAGCAGCCCAAGGCCCGGGACAGGGACGGGGAGCTGTTTTTT.

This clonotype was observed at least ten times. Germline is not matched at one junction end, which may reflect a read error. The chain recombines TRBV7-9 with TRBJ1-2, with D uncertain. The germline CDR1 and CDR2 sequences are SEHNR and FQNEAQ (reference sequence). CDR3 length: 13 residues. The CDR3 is CASSPQRNDGYTF. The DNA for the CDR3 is TGTGCCAGCAGCCCACAGCGTAACGATGGCTACACCTTC. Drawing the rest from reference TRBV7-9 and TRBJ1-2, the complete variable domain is DTGVSQNPRHKITKRGQNVTFRCDPISEHNRLYWYRQTLGQGPEFLTYFQNEAQLEKSRLLSDRFSAERPKGSFSTLEIQRTEQGDSAMYLCASSPQRNDGYTFGSGTRLTVV.

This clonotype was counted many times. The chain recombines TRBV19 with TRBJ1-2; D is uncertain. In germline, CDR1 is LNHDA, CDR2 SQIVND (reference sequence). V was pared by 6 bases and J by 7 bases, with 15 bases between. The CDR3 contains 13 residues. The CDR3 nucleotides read TGTGCCAGTAGAGCAGCCATGGTTCGTGGCTACACCTTC. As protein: CASRAAMVRGYTF.

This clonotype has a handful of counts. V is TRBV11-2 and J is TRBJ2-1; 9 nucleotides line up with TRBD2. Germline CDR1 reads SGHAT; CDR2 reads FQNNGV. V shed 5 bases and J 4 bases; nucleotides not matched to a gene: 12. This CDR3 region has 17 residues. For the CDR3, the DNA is TGTGCCAGCAGCCTGTTGAGGACTAGCGAACATTACAATGAGCAGTTCTTC. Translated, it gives CASSLLRTSEHYNEQFF.

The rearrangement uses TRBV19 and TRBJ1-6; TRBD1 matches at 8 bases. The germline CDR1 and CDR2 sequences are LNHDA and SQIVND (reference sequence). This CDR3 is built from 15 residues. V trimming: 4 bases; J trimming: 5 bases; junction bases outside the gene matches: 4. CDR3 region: CASSTTTGDNSPLHF. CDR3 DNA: TGTGCCAGTAGTACAACGACAGGGGATAATTCACCCCTCCACTTT.

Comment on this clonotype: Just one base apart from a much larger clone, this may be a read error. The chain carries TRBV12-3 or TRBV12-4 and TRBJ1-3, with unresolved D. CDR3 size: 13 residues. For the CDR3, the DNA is TGTGCCAGCAGTTTGATGACTGGAAACACCATACATTTT. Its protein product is CASSLMTGNTIHF.

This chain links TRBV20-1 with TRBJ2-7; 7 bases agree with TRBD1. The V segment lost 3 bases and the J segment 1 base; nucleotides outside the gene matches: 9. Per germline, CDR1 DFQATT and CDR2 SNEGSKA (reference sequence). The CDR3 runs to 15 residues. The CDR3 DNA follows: TGCAGTGCTAGGACCCGGGGACAGCCGTCCTACGAGCAGTACTTC. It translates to CSARTRGQPSYEQYF.

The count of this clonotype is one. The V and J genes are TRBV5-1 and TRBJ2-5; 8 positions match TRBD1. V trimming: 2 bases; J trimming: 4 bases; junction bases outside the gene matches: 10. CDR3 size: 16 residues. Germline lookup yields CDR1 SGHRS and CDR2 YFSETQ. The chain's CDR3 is CASSLRQGSAGETQYF. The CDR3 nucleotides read TGCGCCAGCAGCTTAAGACAGGGGAGTGCTGGAGAGACCCAGTACTTC.

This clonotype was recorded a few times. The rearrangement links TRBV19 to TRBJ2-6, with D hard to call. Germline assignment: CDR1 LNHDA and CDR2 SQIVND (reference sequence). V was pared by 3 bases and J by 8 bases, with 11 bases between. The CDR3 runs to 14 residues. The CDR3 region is CASSIQGGSNVLTF. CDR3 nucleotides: TGTGCCAGTAGTATTCAAGGCGGATCCAACGTCCTGACTTTC.

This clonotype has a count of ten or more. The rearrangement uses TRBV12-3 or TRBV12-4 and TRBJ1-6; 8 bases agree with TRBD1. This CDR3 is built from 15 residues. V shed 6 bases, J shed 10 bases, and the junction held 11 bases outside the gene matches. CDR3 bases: TGTGCCAGCAGGGCCCCACAGGGGGACGGATCACCCCTCCACTTT. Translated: CASRAPQGDGSPLHF.

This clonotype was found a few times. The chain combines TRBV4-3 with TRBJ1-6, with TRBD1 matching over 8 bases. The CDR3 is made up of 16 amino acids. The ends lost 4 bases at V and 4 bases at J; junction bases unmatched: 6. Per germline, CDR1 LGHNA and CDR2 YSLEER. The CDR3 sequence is CASSPGQGGYNSPLHF. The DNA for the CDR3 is TGCGCCAGCAGCCCCGGACAGGGCGGGTATAATTCACCCCTCCACTTT.

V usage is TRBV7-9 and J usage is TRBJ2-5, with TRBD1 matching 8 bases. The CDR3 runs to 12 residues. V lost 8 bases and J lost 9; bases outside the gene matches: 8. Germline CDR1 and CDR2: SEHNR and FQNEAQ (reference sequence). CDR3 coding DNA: TGTGCCAGCGGCAGGGGGCAAGGGGCCCAGTACTTC. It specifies CASGRGQGAQYF. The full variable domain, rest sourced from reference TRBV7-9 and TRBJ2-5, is DTGVSQNPRHKITKRGQNVTFRCDPISEHNRLYWYRQTLGQGPEFLTYFQNEAQLEKSRLLSDRFSAERPKGSFSTLEIQRTEQGDSAMYLCASGRGQGAQYFGPGTRLLVL.

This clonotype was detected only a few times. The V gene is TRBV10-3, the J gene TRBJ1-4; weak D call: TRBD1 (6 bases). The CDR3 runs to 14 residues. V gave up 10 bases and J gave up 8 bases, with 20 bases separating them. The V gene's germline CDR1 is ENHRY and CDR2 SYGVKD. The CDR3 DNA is TGTGCCAGCACCCGCGGGACATCTCGGGAAAAACTGTTTTTT. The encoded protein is CASTRGTSREKLFF.

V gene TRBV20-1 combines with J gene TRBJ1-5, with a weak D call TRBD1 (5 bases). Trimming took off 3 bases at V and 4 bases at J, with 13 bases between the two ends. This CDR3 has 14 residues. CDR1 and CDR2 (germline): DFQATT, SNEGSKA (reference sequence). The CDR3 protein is CSASLIQANQPQHF. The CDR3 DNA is TGCAGTGCTAGCCTAATACAGGCGAATCAGCCCCAGCATTTT.

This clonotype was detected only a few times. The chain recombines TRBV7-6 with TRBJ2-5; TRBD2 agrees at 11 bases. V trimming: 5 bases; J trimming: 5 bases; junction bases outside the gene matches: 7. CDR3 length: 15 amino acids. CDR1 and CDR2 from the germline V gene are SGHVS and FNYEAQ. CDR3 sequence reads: CASSRSGRARETQYF. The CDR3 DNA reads TGTGCCAGCAGCCGTAGCGGGAGGGCCCGGGAGACCCAGTACTTC.

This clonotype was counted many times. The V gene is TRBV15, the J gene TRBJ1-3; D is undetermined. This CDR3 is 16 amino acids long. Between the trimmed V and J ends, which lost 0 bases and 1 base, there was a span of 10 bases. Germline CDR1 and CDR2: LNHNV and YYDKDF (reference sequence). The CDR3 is CATSRDLPLSGNTIYF. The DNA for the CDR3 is TGTGCCACCAGCAGAGATCTCCCACTTTCTGGAAACACCATATATTTT.

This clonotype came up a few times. The DNA for the CDR3 is TGTGCCAGCAGCCAAGCCAGGCGTGCTGAAAAACTGTTTTTT. Translating it yields CASSQARRAEKLFF. The gene calls are TRBV4-2 and TRBJ1-4; D is unclear. This CDR3 comprises 14 residues. Trimming left V 1 base short and J 7 bases short, with 10 bases between. The germline V gene encodes CDR1 LGHNA and CDR2 YNFKEQ.

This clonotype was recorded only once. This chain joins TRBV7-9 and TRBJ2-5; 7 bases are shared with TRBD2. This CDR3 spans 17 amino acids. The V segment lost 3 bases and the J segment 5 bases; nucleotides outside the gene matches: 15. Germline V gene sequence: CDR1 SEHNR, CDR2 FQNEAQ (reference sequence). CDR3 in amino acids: CASSLDWTGLLSETQYF. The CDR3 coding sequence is TGTGCCAGCAGCTTGGATTGGACGGGACTACTGTCGGAGACCCAGTACTTC.

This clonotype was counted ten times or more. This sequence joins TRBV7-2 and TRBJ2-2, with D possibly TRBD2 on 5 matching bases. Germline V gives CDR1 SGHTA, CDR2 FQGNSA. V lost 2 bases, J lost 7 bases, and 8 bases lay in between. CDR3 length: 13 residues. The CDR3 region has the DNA TGTGCCAGCAGCTTACCCGCGGGCGGGGAGCTGTTTTTT. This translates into CASSLPAGGELFF.

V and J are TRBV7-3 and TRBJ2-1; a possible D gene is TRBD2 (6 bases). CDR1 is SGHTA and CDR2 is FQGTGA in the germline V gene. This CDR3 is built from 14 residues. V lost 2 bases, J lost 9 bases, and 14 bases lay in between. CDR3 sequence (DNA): TGTGCCAGCAGCTTAGAGACTAGGGTGGGTGAGCAGTTCTTC. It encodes CASSLETRVGEQFF.

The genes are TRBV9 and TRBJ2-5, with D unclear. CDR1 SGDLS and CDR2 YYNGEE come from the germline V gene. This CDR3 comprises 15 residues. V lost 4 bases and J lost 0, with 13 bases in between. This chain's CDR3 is CASSTSLSYQETQYF. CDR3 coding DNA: TGTGCCAGCAGCACGAGTCTGTCATACCAAGAGACCCAGTACTTC.

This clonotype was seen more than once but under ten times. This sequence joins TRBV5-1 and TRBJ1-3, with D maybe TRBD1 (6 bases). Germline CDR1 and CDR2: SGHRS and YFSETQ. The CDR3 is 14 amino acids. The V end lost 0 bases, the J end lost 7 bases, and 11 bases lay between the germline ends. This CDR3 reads CASSLDREINTIYF. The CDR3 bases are TGCGCCAGCAGCTTGGACAGGGAAATCAACACCATATATTTT.

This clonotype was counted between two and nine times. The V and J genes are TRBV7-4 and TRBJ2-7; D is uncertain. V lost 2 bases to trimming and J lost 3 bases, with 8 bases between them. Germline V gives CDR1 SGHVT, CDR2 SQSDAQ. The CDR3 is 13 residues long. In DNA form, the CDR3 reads TGTGCCAGCAGCTTACAGACGGACTACGAGCAGTACTTC. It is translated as CASSLQTDYEQYF. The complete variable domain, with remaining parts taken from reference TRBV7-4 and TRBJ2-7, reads GAGVSQSPRYKVAKRGRDVALRCDSISGHVTLYWYRQTLGQGSEVLTYSQSDAQRDKSGRPSGRFSAERPERSVSTLKIQRTEQGDSAVYLCASSLQTDYEQYFGPGTRLTVT.